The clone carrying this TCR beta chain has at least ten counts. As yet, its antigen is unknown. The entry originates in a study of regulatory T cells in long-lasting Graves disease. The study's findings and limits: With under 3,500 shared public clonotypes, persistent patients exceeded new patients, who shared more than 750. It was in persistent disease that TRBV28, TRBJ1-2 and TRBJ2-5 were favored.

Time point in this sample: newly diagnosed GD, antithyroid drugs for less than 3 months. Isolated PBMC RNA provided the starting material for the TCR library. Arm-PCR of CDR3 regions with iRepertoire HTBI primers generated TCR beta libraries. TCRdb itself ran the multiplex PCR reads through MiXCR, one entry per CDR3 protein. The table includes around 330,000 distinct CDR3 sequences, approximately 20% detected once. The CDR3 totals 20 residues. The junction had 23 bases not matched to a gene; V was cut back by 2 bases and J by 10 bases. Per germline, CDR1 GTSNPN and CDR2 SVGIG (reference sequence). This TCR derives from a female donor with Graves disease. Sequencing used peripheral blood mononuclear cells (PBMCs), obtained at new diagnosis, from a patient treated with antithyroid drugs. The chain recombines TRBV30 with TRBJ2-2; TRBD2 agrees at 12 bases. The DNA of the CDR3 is TGTGCCTGGAGTTCAGCACGGACAGGAACGGGACTAGCGGGCCGCCAGGAGCTGTTTTTT. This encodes CAWSSARTGTGLAGRQELFF.